The next 18 T cell receptor beta chains were all read from a single sample in a study of OX40 agonist ivuxolimab in advanced cancers. Method: immunoSEQ multiplex PCR; TCRdb's copy keeps in-frame clones and lacks some. The sample carries about 70,000 clones, roughly 80% recorded once. Specimen: CD4+ or CD8+ T cells sorted from blood, collected in a trial of the OX40 agonist ivuxolimab. The source of these receptors is an adult with an advanced solid tumor such as melanoma, head and neck, liver or kidney cancer.

The V gene is TRBV6-1, the J gene TRBJ2-1; TRBD1 aligns across 11 bases. Germline V lookup: CDR1 MNHNS, CDR2 SASEGT. The CDR3 is 14 amino acids. Unmatched junction bases numbered 10, after V lost 11 bases and J lost 7 bases. CDR3 region: CAAQRDRGWNEQFF. The CDR3 DNA reads TGTGCCGCCCAAAGGGACAGGGGGTGGAATGAGCAGTTCTTC.

The chain has TRBV2 and TRBJ1-5; no clear D. Trimming pared 1 base from V and 4 bases from J, leaving 8 bases between. The CDR3 is 14 amino acids. Germline CDR1 SNHLY, CDR2 FYNNEI. CDR3 nucleotide sequence: TGTGCCAGCAGTGAAGGGGCGGGGAATCAGCCCCAGCATTTT. This encodes CASSEGAGNQPQHF.

V is TRBV28 and J is TRBJ1-2, with D tentatively TRBD1 (5 bases). The germline gives CDR1 MDHEN, CDR2 SYDVKM. With 4 bases removed from V and 8 bases from J, the gap between germline ends came to 20 bases. This CDR3 region has 15 residues. CDR3 sequence (DNA): TGTGCCAGCAGTTCCCTGGCTCAGGGCCCAGGCGGCTACACCTTC. Residues: CASSSLAQGPGGYTF.

The chain recombines TRBV5-1 with TRBJ1-3, with TRBD1 as a possible D gene (5 bases). The CDR3 contains 16 residues. Trimming took 4 bases from V and 4 from J, leaving 18 bases between them. Germline V gene lookup returns CDR1 SGHRS and CDR2 YFSETQ. CDR3 sequence reads: CASSGGPGDLGNTIYF. The CDR3 nucleotides are TGCGCCAGCAGCGGGGGACCGGGGGATCTAGGAAACACCATATATTTT.

CDR3 in amino acids: CASSYSMGQNTEAFF. CDR3 DNA sequence: TGTGCCAGCAGTTACTCGATGGGTCAGAACACTGAAGCTTTCTTT. The chain carries TRBV6-6 and TRBJ1-1; D is uncertain. The germline CDR1 and CDR2 sequences are MNHNY and SVGAGI (reference sequence). The CDR3 loop spans 15 amino acids. Trimming cost V 0 bases and J 1 base, with 9 bases left between them.

V usage is TRBV9 and J usage is TRBJ2-3, with D perhaps TRBD2 (5 bases). CDR3 size: 17 residues. Germline V gives CDR1 SGDLS, CDR2 YYNGEE. Trimming stripped 0 bases from V and 2 bases from J, with 16 bases between. The CDR3 is CASSVGAGYQPTDTQYF. Here the CDR3 DNA reads TGTGCCAGCAGCGTAGGTGCGGGCTACCAACCCACAGATACGCAGTATTTT.

This clone was seen a few times. The gene calls are TRBV28 and TRBJ1-5, with D possibly TRBD1 on 6 matching bases. CDR1 is MDHEN and CDR2 is SYDVKM in the germline V gene. The V end was cut by 7 bases, the J end by 2 bases, with 21 bases between. This CDR3 region has 17 residues. This chain's CDR3 is CASMGYTYRTGNQPQHF. The CDR3, as DNA: TGTGCCAGCATGGGGTATACATACAGGACAGGCAATCAGCCCCAGCATTTT. Looking up the rest from reference TRBV28 and TRBJ1-5 gives the full variable domain: DVKVTQSSRYLVKRTGEKVFLECVQDMDHENMFWYRQDPGLGLRLIYFSYDVKMKEKGDIPEGYSVSREKKERFSLILESASTNQTSMYLCASMGYTYRTGNQPQHFGDGTRLSIL.

This chain uses TRBV27 with TRBJ2-5; the D is unclear. Between the trimmed V and J ends, which lost 1 base and 5 bases, there was a span of 11 bases. This CDR3 is 14 amino acids long. Germline V lookup: CDR1 MNHEY, CDR2 SMNVEV (reference sequence). CDR3 DNA sequence: TGTGCCAGCAGTTTATTGGTGGATCGCGAGACCCAGTACTTC. Residues: CASSLLVDRETQYF.

This chain uses TRBV27 with TRBJ2-2; 10 positions match TRBD1. This CDR3 comprises 14 residues. Germline CDR1 reads MNHEY; CDR2 reads SMNVEV (reference sequence). V gave up 6 bases and J gave up 5 bases; unmatched junction bases: 3. CDR3: CASRTGGETGELFF. The CDR3 DNA follows: TGTGCCAGCAGGACAGGGGGCGAGACCGGGGAGCTGTTTTTT.

Turning to this clone: One end of the junction does not line up with germline, which may come from a read error. The J gene is TRBJ1-1, the V gene TRBV18; D unresolved. Germline lookup yields CDR1 KGHSH and CDR2 LQKENI. The CDR3 extends over 12 amino acids. CDR3 nucleotides: TGTGCCAGCTCACGGGCAAACAGTGAAGCTTTCTTT. Amino acids: CASSRANSEAFF.

This chain connects TRBV9 to TRBJ2-4, with a weak D call TRBD2 (5 bases). The V end lost 4 bases, the J end lost 0 bases, and 20 bases lay between the germline ends. Germline loops: CDR1 SGDLS, CDR2 YYNGEE. CDR3 size: 18 residues. The CDR3 region is CASSTRRTVRVAKNIQYF. CDR3 sequence (DNA): TGTGCCAGCAGCACAAGGAGGACGGTCAGAGTAGCCAAAAACATTCAGTACTTC.

The chain links TRBV7-2 to TRBJ2-2; D is uncertain. The CDR3 contains 14 residues. The ends were cut back, 1 base at V and 4 bases at J, with 7 bases in the middle. Germline CDR1 SGHTA, CDR2 FQGNSA. Here the CDR3 reads CASSLVLGTGELFF. The CDR3 DNA is TGTGCCAGCAGCTTAGTTCTTGGCACCGGGGAGCTGTTTTTT. The whole variable domain, filled in from reference TRBV7-2 and TRBJ2-2, reads GAGVSQSPSNKVTEKGKDVELRCDPISGHTALYWYRQSLGQGLEFLIYFQGNSAPDKSGLPSDRFSAERTGGSVSTLTIQRTQQEDSAVYLCASSLVLGTGELFFGEGSRLTVL.

The rearrangement uses TRBV7-3 and TRBJ2-5; no reliable D call. The germline CDR1 and CDR2 sequences are SGHTA and FQGTGA. This CDR3 spans 13 amino acids. The V end was cut by 2 bases, the J end by 2 bases, with 6 bases between. The CDR3 DNA is TGTGCCAGCAGCTTAGCTAGACAAGAGACCCAGTACTTC. It yields the protein CASSLARQETQYF.

The chain combines TRBV10-3 with TRBJ2-7; D is possibly TRBD2 (6 bases). The germline V gene encodes CDR1 ENHRY and CDR2 SYGVKD. Trimming removed 2 bases from V and 5 bases from J, with 13 bases in between. This CDR3 is built from 14 residues. The CDR3 loop is CAISEEGPGDEQYF. The CDR3 DNA reads TGTGCCATCAGTGAGGAGGGTCCGGGGGACGAGCAGTACTTC.

The chain is built from TRBV11-2 and TRBJ1-2; D unclear. CDR3 length equals 14 residues. CDR1 is SGHAT and CDR2 is FQNNGV in the germline V gene. Between the trimmed V and J ends, which lost 6 bases and 10 bases, there was a span of 21 bases. CDR3 loop: CASSQNMGNLVYTF. CDR3 coding DNA: TGTGCCAGCAGTCAGAACATGGGTAATCTAGTCTACACCTTC.

The chain combines TRBV14 with TRBJ2-2, with TRBD2 as a possible D gene (5 bases). V lost 0 bases, J lost 5 bases, and 7 bases lay in between. Germline assignment: CDR1 SGHDN and CDR2 FVKESK. This CDR3 spans 14 amino acids. The CDR3: CASSQDWRTGELFF. The CDR3 nucleotides read TGTGCCAGCAGCCAAGATTGGAGGACCGGGGAGCTGTTTTTT.

The chain combines TRBV19 with TRBJ2-2, with 8 nucleotides matching TRBD1. CDR1 is LNHDA, CDR2 SQIVND, per germline (reference sequence). The CDR3 extends over 17 amino acids. V gave up 5 bases and J gave up 4 bases; unmatched junction bases: 12. CDR3 residues: CASSGRQGFFGTGELFF. The CDR3 coding sequence is TGTGCCAGTAGTGGTAGACAGGGGTTTTTTGGCACCGGGGAGCTGTTTTTT.

This clone was detected once. This chain joins TRBV4-1 and TRBJ2-3, with 9 bases identical to TRBD1. Trimming removed 2 bases from V and 6 bases from J; junction bases left unmatched: 6. The CDR3 spans 15 residues. Looked up from germline, CDR1 is MGHRA and CDR2 is YSYEKL. The DNA for the CDR3 is TGCGCCAGCAGCCAAACACAGGGGGCTGGCGATACGCAGTATTTT. Its protein product is CASSQTQGAGDTQYF.